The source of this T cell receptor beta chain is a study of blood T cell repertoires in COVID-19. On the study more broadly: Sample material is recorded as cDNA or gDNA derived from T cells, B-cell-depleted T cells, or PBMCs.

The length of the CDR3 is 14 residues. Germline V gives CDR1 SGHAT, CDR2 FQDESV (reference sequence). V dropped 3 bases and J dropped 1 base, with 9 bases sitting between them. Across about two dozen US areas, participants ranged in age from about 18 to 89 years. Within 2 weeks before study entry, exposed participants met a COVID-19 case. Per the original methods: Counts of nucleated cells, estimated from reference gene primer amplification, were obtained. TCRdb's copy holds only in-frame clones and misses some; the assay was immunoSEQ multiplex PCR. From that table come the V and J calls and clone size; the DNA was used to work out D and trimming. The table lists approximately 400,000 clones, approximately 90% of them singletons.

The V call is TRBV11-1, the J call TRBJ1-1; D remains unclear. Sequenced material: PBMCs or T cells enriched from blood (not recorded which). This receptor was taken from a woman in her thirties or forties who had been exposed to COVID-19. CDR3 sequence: CASSLEYSNTEAFF. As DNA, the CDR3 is TGTGCCAGCAGCTTGGAGTACTCGAACACTGAAGCTTTCTTT.